Presented here are 12 T cell receptor beta chains from one specimen sequenced in a study of blood T cell repertoires in COVID-19. Clones were sequenced by immunoSEQ multiplex PCR, and TCRdb holds only the in-frame ones, with some missing. Of under 200,000 clones listed, approximately 89% are singletons. The sample was peripheral blood. Receptor source: a man aged 35 to 55 with active or convalescent COVID-19.

The chain joins TRBV11-2 to TRBJ2-7; D is possibly TRBD1 (6 bases). Between the trimmed V and J ends, which lost 4 bases and 3 bases, there was a span of 10 bases. This CDR3 comprises 13 residues. CDR1 and CDR2 (germline): SGHAT, FQNNGV. The CDR3 DNA follows: TGTGCCAGCAGCTCCACAGGGTTCTACGAGCAGTACTTC. Amino acid sequence: CASSSTGFYEQYF.

This clone was seen only a few times. V gene TRBV30 combines with J gene TRBJ1-2; 7 bases are a match to TRBD1. Trimming cost V 0 bases and J 5 bases; bases outside gene matches: 9. This CDR3 is built from 15 residues. The germline gives CDR1 GTSNPN, CDR2 SVGIG (reference sequence). The CDR3 loop is CAWSVLRGNRYGYTF. Here the CDR3 DNA reads TGTGCCTGGAGTGTTCTCAGGGGGAATCGGTATGGCTACACCTTC.

The chain links TRBV5-1 to TRBJ2-7, with 9 bases fitting TRBD2. Germline values: CDR1 SGHRS, CDR2 YFSETQ. V lost 3 bases, J lost 1 base, and 2 bases stayed unmatched. The CDR3 extends over 14 amino acids. The CDR3 DNA sequence: TGCGCCAGCAGCTCAGCGGGGGGTTCCTACGAGCAGTACTTC. The encoded protein is CASSSAGGSYEQYF.

The chain is built from TRBV2 and TRBJ1-2, with TRBD1 matching over 9 bases. The CDR3 extends over 14 amino acids. Germline V gene data show CDR1 as SNHLY and CDR2 as FYNNEI. The V and J ends lost 6 bases and 4 bases, in that order; junction bases with no gene match: 6. The CDR3, as DNA: TGTGCCAGCAGCGAACAGGGGGCAGGCTATGGCTACACCTTC. Encoded protein: CASSEQGAGYGYTF.

A word on this clone: Within the sample, other DNA sequences also encode this same CDR3. The chain carries TRBV30 and TRBJ1-2, with 9 bases identical to TRBD1. Germline V gives CDR1 GTSNPN, CDR2 SVGIG (reference sequence). The length of the CDR3 is 13 residues. V was clipped by 1 base and J by 7 bases; unmatched bases: 4. CDR3 in amino acids: CAWSAQGARGYTF. CDR3 coding DNA: TGTGCCTGGAGTGCACAGGGGGCCCGTGGCTACACCTTC.

The V call is TRBV4-2, the J call TRBJ2-1; D is unresolved. CDR3 length equals 16 residues. Trimming removed 0 bases from V and 2 bases from J, with 11 bases in between. From germline, CDR1 is LGHNA and CDR2 YNFKEQ. The CDR3 region has the DNA TGTGCCAGCAGCCAAGAGGTATCCGCAGCCTACAATGAGCAGTTCTTC. It codes for CASSQEVSAAYNEQFF.

V is TRBV12-3 or TRBV12-4 and J is TRBJ2-7; TRBD1 matches 8 bases. Trimming took 6 bases from V and 7 from J; bases not matched to a gene: 8. This CDR3 is 13 amino acids long. CDR3 region: CASSPDRGWEQYF. DNA of the CDR3: TGTGCCAGCAGCCCCGACAGGGGTTGGGAGCAGTACTTC.

This clone appeared a single time. V gene TRBV11-2 combines with J gene TRBJ2-5; TRBD1 matches 7 bases. The CDR3 totals 15 residues. Germline assignment: CDR1 SGHAT and CDR2 FQNNGV. V shed 5 bases and J 6 bases; nucleotides not matched to a gene: 12. The CDR3 bases are TGTGCCAGCAGCCCCCAGACAGGGCCCCTTAAGACCCAGTACTTC. Protein product: CASSPQTGPLKTQYF.

The gene calls are TRBV3-1 (or the pseudogene TRBV3-2) and TRBJ1-1; D unclear. The V and J ends lost 7 bases and 4 bases respectively, with 22 bases between them. This CDR3 is built from 16 residues. CDR1 is LGHDT, CDR2 YNNKEL, per germline (reference sequence). CDR3 residues: CASTRGLGDPTTEAFF. Written as DNA, the CDR3 is TGTGCCAGCACTCGTGGGTTGGGAGACCCGACCACTGAAGCTTTCTTT.

The chain has TRBV7-2 and TRBJ2-7, with TRBD2 as a possible D gene (7 bases). Germline V gene data show CDR1 as SGHTA and CDR2 as FQGNSA. V was trimmed by 3 bases and J by 7 bases, leaving 16 bases between them. CDR3 length equals 14 residues. The CDR3 DNA is TGTGCCAGCAGCTTCAGCGGGGAGGGGGGTGAGCAGTACTTC. Translation gives CASSFSGEGGEQYF.

The chain links TRBV7-2 to TRBJ2-3; a possible D gene is TRBD1 (6 bases). The germline V and J ends were trimmed by 5 bases and 4 bases, with 16 bases remaining between them. The CDR3 is 15 amino acids. Germline CDR1 SGHTA, CDR2 FQGNSA. The CDR3 protein is CASSPQVQGADTQYF. The CDR3 DNA sequence: TGTGCCAGCAGCCCTCAGGTACAGGGAGCAGATACGCAGTATTTT.

The sample holds a few counts of this clone. This sequence joins TRBV2 and TRBJ1-2, with 7 bases identical to TRBD1. The CDR3 is 14 amino acids. Trimming cost V 6 bases and J 2 bases; bases outside gene matches: 6. Germline V gene lookup returns CDR1 SNHLY and CDR2 FYNNEI. The CDR3 region is CASREATGNYGYTF. As DNA, the CDR3 is TGTGCCAGCAGAGAGGCGACAGGGAACTATGGCTACACCTTC. Combining the CDR3 with reference TRBV2 and TRBJ1-2 gives the whole variable domain EPEVTQTPSHQVTQMGQEVILRCVPISNHLYFYWYRQILGQKVEFLVSFYNNEISEKSEIFDDQFSVERPDGSNFTLKIRSTKLEDSAMYFCASREATGNYGYTFGSGTRLTVV.